The 20 T cell receptor beta chains in this list originate from one sample, sequenced in a study of graft-versus-host responses after intestinal transplantation (dated by TCRdb to the early 2020s). The meaning of the sample's time point label: cells obtained before transplantation from donor or recipient. The method was the immunoSEQ multiplex PCR assay. The table was pulled from immuneACCESS by TCRdb, which kept in-frame rearrangements only. Such tables lose some clones; where checked, under half of the loss comes from unresolved V genes, and the rest has no known cause. Recorded for this sample are over 85,000 clones; just over 90% of them occurred a single time. Together, the top ten hold 0.45% to 0.65% of the sample. These receptors have no identified antigens. The source was unstimulated CD8+ T cells sorted from spleen or lymph node cells, collected before intestinal transplant. These TCRs come from a human donor who received an intestinal transplant.

V usage is TRBV9 and J usage is TRBJ2-7; TRBD1 matches at 7 bases. The V gene's germline CDR1 is SGDLS and CDR2 YYNGEE. J lost 4 bases, V lost 1 base, and 8 bases had no gene match. The CDR3 consists of 15 residues. CDR3 coding DNA: TGTGCCAGCAGCGTATCGGAGACAGGGCAATACGAGCAGTACTTC. Protein: CASSVSETGQYEQYF.

This chain links TRBV6-5 with TRBJ2-7; 8 bases line up with TRBD1. The CDR3 covers 15 residues. Unmatched junction bases numbered 7, after V lost 0 bases and J lost 6 bases. CDR1 is MNHEY and CDR2 is SVGAGI in the germline V gene. The CDR3 here is CASSYSMAQGAEQYF. For the CDR3, the DNA is TGTGCCAGCAGTTACTCGATGGCGCAGGGGGCCGAGCAGTACTTC.

This chain links TRBV11-1 with TRBJ2-2; the D gene is possibly TRBD2 (6 bases). The germline gives CDR1 SGHAT, CDR2 FQDESV (reference sequence). This CDR3 is built from 15 residues. The V end lost 2 bases, the J end lost 0 bases, and 7 bases lay between the germline ends. CDR3 loop: CASSLRGANTGELFF. In DNA form, the CDR3 reads TGTGCCAGCAGCTTACGCGGGGCGAACACCGGGGAGCTGTTTTTT. Filled out from reference TRBV11-1 and TRBJ2-2, the complete variable domain reads EAEVAQSPRYKITEKSQAVAFWCDPISGHATLYWYRQILGQGPELLVQFQDESVVDDSQLPKDRFSAERLKGVDSTLKIQPAELGDSAMYLCASSLRGANTGELFFGEGSRLTVL.

This clone occurred once. The chain recombines TRBV10-3 with TRBJ2-3; D is undetermined. CDR3 size: 14 residues. The V end was cut by 7 bases, the J end by 0 bases, with 11 bases between. Germline V lookup: CDR1 ENHRY, CDR2 SYGVKD. CDR3 sequence reads: CAIKNGFSTDTQYF. In DNA, the CDR3 is TGTGCCATCAAGAACGGTTTTAGCACAGATACGCAGTATTTT.

Of note for this clone: This sample includes further DNA sequences coding for the same CDR3. The genes are TRBV30 and TRBJ2-7, with 8 bases lining up with TRBD2. The CDR3 sequence is 14 residues long. Germline V gene lookup returns CDR1 GTSNPN and CDR2 SVGIG (reference sequence). The J segment lost 5 bases and the V segment lost 3 bases, leaving 9 bases of the junction unmatched. The CDR3, as DNA: TGTGCCTGGAGAGGGGGGAGCGGGAGACACGAGCAGTACTTC. Its translation is CAWRGGSGRHEQYF. The whole variable domain, filled in from reference TRBV30 and TRBJ2-7, reads SQTIHQWPATLVQPVGSPLSLECTVEGTSNPNLYWYRQAAGRGLQLLFYSVGIGQISSEVPQNLSASRPQDRQFILSSKKLLLSDSGFYLCAWRGGSGRHEQYFGPGTRLTVT.

This chain connects TRBV15 to TRBJ2-5; TRBD1 might be the D (6 bases). V dropped 6 bases and J dropped 4 bases, with 12 bases sitting between them. CDR1 is LNHNV, CDR2 YYDKDF, per germline (reference sequence). This CDR3 spans 13 amino acids. The CDR3 sequence is CATSGRGGETQYF. The CDR3 DNA reads as TGTGCCACCAGTGGCAGGGGTGGAGAGACCCAGTACTTC.

The V call is TRBV19, the J call TRBJ2-7; 13 bases are shared with TRBD2. CDR3 length: 15 amino acids. Germline CDR1 reads LNHDA; CDR2 reads SQIVND (reference sequence). V lost 5 bases, J lost 6 bases, and 7 bases stayed unmatched. The CDR3 here is CASSLTSGRASEQYF. CDR3 coding DNA: TGTGCCAGTAGTCTAACTAGCGGGAGGGCCAGCGAGCAGTACTTC. Full variable domain (outside the CDR3, taken from reference TRBV19 and TRBJ2-7): DGGITQSPKYLFRKEGQNVTLSCEQNLNHDAMYWYRQDPGQGLRLIYYSQIVNDFQKGDIAEGYSVSREKKESFPLTVTSAQKNPTAFYLCASSLTSGRASEQYFGPGTRLTVT.

The chain employs TRBV6-6 and TRBJ2-7; the D is unclear. The V gene lost 6 bases and the J gene lost 2 bases, with 20 bases spanning the gap. This CDR3 is 16 amino acids long. CDR1 and CDR2 from the germline V gene are MNHNY and SVGAGI (reference sequence). The CDR3 loop is CASSPDPESPTYEQYF. The CDR3 bases are TGTGCCAGCAGCCCAGATCCAGAGAGTCCAACCTACGAGCAGTACTTC.

The CDR3 coding sequence is TGTGCCAGCAGCTTCGGGACAGACAATGAGCAGTTCTTC. It translates to CASSFGTDNEQFF. This sequence joins TRBV13 and TRBJ2-1; 7 nucleotides line up with TRBD1. The junction had 1 base not matched to a gene; V was cut back by 3 bases and J by 5 bases. From germline, CDR1 is PRHDT and CDR2 FYEKMQ (reference sequence). This CDR3 contains 13 residues.

This chain connects TRBV7-9 to TRBJ2-1, with D maybe TRBD2 (5 bases). V gave up 5 bases and J gave up 4 bases, with 15 bases separating them. CDR3 length: 15 residues. Germline CDR1 reads SEHNR; CDR2 reads FQNEAQ (reference sequence). CDR3 DNA: TGTGCCAGCAGCCCGACCGTCAGCGGTTACAATGAGCAGTTCTTC. Translating it yields CASSPTVSGYNEQFF.

The chain is built from TRBV11-2 and TRBJ1-5; D unclear. Germline V gene data show CDR1 as SGHAT and CDR2 as FQNNGV. Trimming took 5 bases from V and 4 from J, leaving 9 bases between them. This CDR3 comprises 13 residues. The CDR3 region is CASSPERNQPQHF. The CDR3, as DNA: TGTGCCAGCAGCCCCGAGAGAAATCAGCCCCAGCATTTT.

The chain is built from TRBV19 and TRBJ2-5; 8 nucleotides line up with TRBD2. The length of the CDR3 is 14 residues. Germline values: CDR1 LNHDA, CDR2 SQIVND (reference sequence). With V trimmed by 5 bases and J by 2 bases, 4 bases remained unmatched. CDR3 protein: CASSPLAAQETQYF. The DNA of the CDR3 is TGTGCCAGTAGTCCACTAGCGGCACAAGAGACCCAGTACTTC.

V usage is TRBV19 and J usage is TRBJ2-2; the D is unclear. This CDR3 is built from 15 residues. Trimming pared 5 bases from V and 4 bases from J, leaving 14 bases between. Germline assignment: CDR1 LNHDA and CDR2 SQIVND (reference sequence). The CDR3 here is CASSRKDYSTGELFF. The CDR3 bases are TGTGCCAGTAGTCGTAAGGATTATTCCACCGGGGAGCTGTTTTTT. The entire variable domain, with the rest obtained from reference TRBV19 and TRBJ2-2, is as follows: DGGITQSPKYLFRKEGQNVTLSCEQNLNHDAMYWYRQDPGQGLRLIYYSQIVNDFQKGDIAEGYSVSREKKESFPLTVTSAQKNPTAFYLCASSRKDYSTGELFFGEGSRLTVL.

The chain carries TRBV9 and TRBJ1-1; maybe TRBD1 (5 bases). Trimming removed 0 bases from V and 7 bases from J, with 13 bases in between. Germline lookup yields CDR1 SGDLS and CDR2 YYNGEE. CDR3 size: 14 residues. The CDR3 spells CASSVGVGAYEAFF. DNA of the CDR3: TGTGCCAGCAGCGTAGGGGTAGGGGCTTATGAAGCTTTCTTT.

Only one count was recorded for this clone. The chain's CDR3 is CASSFPEDEQYF. The DNA of the CDR3 is TGTGCCAGCAGCTTCCCAGAGGACGAGCAGTACTTC. The chain carries TRBV5-4 and TRBJ2-7, with D unclear. Germline V gene sequence: CDR1 SGHNT, CDR2 YYREEE (reference sequence). V lost 2 bases and J 5 bases, leaving 8 bases between the germline ends. There are 12 residues in the CDR3.

This chain uses TRBV7-8 with TRBJ1-6, with a weak D call TRBD1 (5 bases). Per germline, CDR1 SGHVS and CDR2 FQNEAQ. V was clipped by 1 base and J by 8 bases, with 9 bases between them. The length of the CDR3 is 14 residues. The CDR3, as DNA: TGTGCCAGCAGCTTAGGGCAGGGCGATTCACCCCTCCACTTT. Protein product: CASSLGQGDSPLHF.

This rearrangement joins TRBV5-1 to TRBJ2-7; unclear D gene. CDR1 and CDR2 from the germline V gene are SGHRS and YFSETQ. V was shortened by 2 bases and J by 2 bases, with 8 bases between the two germline ends. This CDR3 spans 13 amino acids. The CDR3 here is CASSFNGPYEQYF. As DNA, the CDR3 is TGCGCCAGCAGCTTTAACGGCCCCTACGAGCAGTACTTC.

The chain has TRBV5-8 and TRBJ2-7, with 7 bases identical to TRBD2. CDR3 length: 16 amino acids. The germline gives CDR1 SGHTS, CDR2 YDEGEE. The junction had 11 bases not matched to a gene; V was cut back by 2 bases and J by 3 bases. The CDR3 DNA follows: TGTGCCAGCAGCTTACCCCCGGCGGGACTAAACTACGAGCAGTACTTC. This translates into CASSLPPAGLNYEQYF.

This chain uses TRBV9 with TRBJ2-3; no reliable D call. This CDR3 has 15 amino acids. V shed 0 bases and J shed 2 bases, with 10 bases lying between them. Germline-derived CDR1 and CDR2 are SGDLS and YYNGEE. CDR3 bases: TGTGCCAGCAGCGTAGGAACTAAGACCACAGATACGCAGTATTTT. Protein: CASSVGTKTTDTQYF.

The chain carries TRBV6-6 and TRBJ1-5; D call uncertain. V was cut by 6 bases and J by 0 bases, with 9 bases left in between. The CDR3 contains 14 residues. CDR1 MNHNY and CDR2 SVGAGI come from the germline V gene (reference sequence). The CDR3 nucleotides read TGTGCCAGCAGGGGCATATATAGCAATCAGCCCCAGCATTTT. Translation gives CASRGIYSNQPQHF.